The TCR beta chain under discussion was sequenced for a study of cytomegalovirus exposure and HLA in healthy donors. Study-wide points: For most TCR sequences rarity was the rule, although some public TCRs occurred in many donors.

The CDR3 has 13 amino acids. Looked up from germline, CDR1 is SNHLY and CDR2 is FYNNEI. The V end was cut by 2 bases, the J end by 1 base, with 5 bases between. PCR involved 60 Vbeta and 13 Jbeta primers. Data came from immunoSEQ multiplex PCR; TCRdb stores just in-frame clones and leaves some out. In the table there are 240,000 or so clones, about 81% of which are singletons. Only a few counts were recorded for this clone. The antigen is not known. Other nucleotide sequences from this sample produce the same CDR3. Material for sequencing was PBMCs. The chain is built from TRBV2 and TRBJ1-1, with a possible D match to TRBD1 (5 bases). This TCR was sampled from a woman aged 40 to 50 in good health and CMV-seropositive. CDR3 DNA sequence: TGTGCCAGCAGTGAACAGGGGAACACTGAAGCTTTCTTT. Amino acid sequence: CASSEQGNTEAFF.